Reported below is one T cell receptor (beta chain). The data originate from a study of control samples from healthy donors and cancer patients. Measured with immunoSEQ multiplex PCR; TCRdb has only the in-frame clones, and not every one. The sample yields 100,000 to 150,000 clones, 85% to 95% seen once. Germline V gives CDR1 LNHDA, CDR2 SQIVND (reference sequence). The CDR3 is made up of 15 amino acids. Unmatched junction bases numbered 6, after V lost 4 bases and J lost 3 bases. The receptor comes from a man aged 18 to 30 in good health. What was sequenced was blood. This chain connects TRBV19 to TRBJ1-5; 7 nucleotides agree with TRBD1. The CDR3 region is CASSTGGTVNQPQHF. The CDR3 bases are TGTGCCAGTAGTACCGGGGGGACAGTCAATCAGCCCCAGCATTTT.